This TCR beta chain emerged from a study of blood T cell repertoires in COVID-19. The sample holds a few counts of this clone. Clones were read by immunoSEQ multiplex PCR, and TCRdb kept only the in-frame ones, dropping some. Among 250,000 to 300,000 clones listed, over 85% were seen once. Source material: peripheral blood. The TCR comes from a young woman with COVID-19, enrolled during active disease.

CDR3 nucleotide sequence: TGTGCCAGCAGCCCAGAAATCGGACATAGGGACACTGAAGCTTTCTTT. Protein sequence: CASSPEIGHRDTEAFF. The genes are TRBV7-6 and TRBJ1-1, with a tentative D call TRBD1 (5 bases). The CDR3 has 16 residues. The V end lost 5 bases, the J end lost 3 bases, and 19 bases lay between the germline ends. Germline-derived CDR1 and CDR2 are SGHVS and FNYEAQ.